The clone carrying this TCR beta chain was observed a handful of times. This entry belongs to a study of T cell changes during pregnancy in multiple sclerosis. Germline V gene sequence: CDR1 MNHNY, CDR2 SVGAGI (reference sequence). V was pared by 6 bases and J by 12 bases, with 14 bases between. The CDR3 is made up of 11 amino acids. Assay: immunoSEQ multiplex PCR; the TCRdb copy retains only in-frame clones and omits some. Of roughly 100,000 clones listed, roughly nine tenths are singletons. This chain joins TRBV6-6 and TRBJ1-1, with D hard to call. This clonotype was sampled from a female donor with multiple sclerosis, enrolled in a pregnancy study. Sequenced material: peripheral blood, taken after pregnancy. The CDR3 reads CASSRLEGTFF. CDR3 sequence (DNA): TGTGCCAGCAGCCGCTTGGAGGGAACTTTCTTT.